This record looks at one T cell receptor beta chain sequence and its context. Through a sample-barcoded 5' primer and a J-beta primer mix, a second PCR was run for roughly 6 to 11 cycles. One entry per CDR3 protein, called by TCRdb with MiXCR from the 5' RACE reads. The data hold about 780,000 distinct CDR3 sequences, with more than 25% observed a single time. Trimming removed 6 bases from V and 7 bases from J, with 10 bases in between. Germline CDR1 is MNHEY and CDR2 is SMNVEV (reference sequence). The CDR3 is 11 residues long. This sample is part of a study of blood T cells in healthy people across ages. The sample was also reused in another study, on T cells of mothers and their children.

The sample was blood. This rearrangement joins TRBV27 to TRBJ2-7; D unresolved. The receptor was derived from a boy aged 10-17 years in good health. The CDR3 nucleotides are TGTGCCAGCAGCTTCCTGAGGGAGCAGTACTTC. It specifies CASSFLREQYF.